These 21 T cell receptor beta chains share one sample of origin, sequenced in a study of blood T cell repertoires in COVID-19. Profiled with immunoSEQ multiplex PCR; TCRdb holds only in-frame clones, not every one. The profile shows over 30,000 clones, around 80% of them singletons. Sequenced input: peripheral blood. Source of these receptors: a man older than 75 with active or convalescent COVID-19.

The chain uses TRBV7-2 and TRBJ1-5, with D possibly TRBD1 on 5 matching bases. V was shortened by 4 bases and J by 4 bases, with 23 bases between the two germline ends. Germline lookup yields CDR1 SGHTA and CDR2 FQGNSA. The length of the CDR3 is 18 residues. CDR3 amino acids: CASSSPLGGLTVNQPQHF. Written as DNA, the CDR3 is TGTGCCAGCAGCTCACCACTGGGGGGATTGACGGTTAATCAGCCCCAGCATTTT.

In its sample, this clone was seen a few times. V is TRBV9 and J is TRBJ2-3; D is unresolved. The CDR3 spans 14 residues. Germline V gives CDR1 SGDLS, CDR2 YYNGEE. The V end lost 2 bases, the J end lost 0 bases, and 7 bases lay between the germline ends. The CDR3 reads CASSVDGSTDTQYF. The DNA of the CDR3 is TGTGCCAGCAGCGTCGACGGGAGCACAGATACGCAGTATTTT.

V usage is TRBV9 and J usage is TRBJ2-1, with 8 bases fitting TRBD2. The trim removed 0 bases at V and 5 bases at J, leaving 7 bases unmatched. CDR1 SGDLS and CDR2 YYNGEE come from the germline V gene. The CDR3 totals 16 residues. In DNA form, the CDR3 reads TGTGCCAGCAGCGTAGTAGGGAGCGGGAGCCACAATGAGCAGTTCTTC. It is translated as CASSVVGSGSHNEQFF.

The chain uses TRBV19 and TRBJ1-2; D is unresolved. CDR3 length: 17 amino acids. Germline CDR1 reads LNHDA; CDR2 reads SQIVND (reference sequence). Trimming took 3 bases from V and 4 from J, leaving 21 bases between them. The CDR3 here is CASSISSAASLFYGYTF. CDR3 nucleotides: TGTGCCAGTAGTATTTCCTCTGCGGCATCGCTGTTCTATGGCTACACCTTC.

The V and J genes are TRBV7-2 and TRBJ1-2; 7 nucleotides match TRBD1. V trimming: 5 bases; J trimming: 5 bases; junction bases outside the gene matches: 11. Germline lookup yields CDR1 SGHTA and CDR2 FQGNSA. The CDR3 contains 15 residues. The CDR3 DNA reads TGTGCCAGCAGCCTACAAGGGGGCAAGGATTATGGCTACACCTTC. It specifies CASSLQGGKDYGYTF.

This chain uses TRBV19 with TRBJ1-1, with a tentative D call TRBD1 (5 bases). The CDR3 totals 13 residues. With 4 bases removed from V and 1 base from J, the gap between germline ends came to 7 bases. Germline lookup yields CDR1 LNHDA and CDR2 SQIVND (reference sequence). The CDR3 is CASSTTGNTEAFF. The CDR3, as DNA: TGTGCCAGTAGTACCACAGGGAACACTGAAGCTTTCTTT.

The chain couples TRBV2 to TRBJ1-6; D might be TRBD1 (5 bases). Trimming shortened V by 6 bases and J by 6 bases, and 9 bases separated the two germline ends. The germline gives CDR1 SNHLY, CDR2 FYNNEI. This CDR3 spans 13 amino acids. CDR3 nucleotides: TGTGCCAGCAGGGGGGGACCTAATTCACCCCTCCACTTT. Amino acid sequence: CASRGGPNSPLHF. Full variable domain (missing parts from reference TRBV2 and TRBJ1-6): EPEVTQTPSHQVTQMGQEVILRCVPISNHLYFYWYRQILGQKVEFLVSFYNNEISEKSEIFDDQFSVERPDGSNFTLKIRSTKLEDSAMYFCASRGGPNSPLHFGNGTRLTVT.

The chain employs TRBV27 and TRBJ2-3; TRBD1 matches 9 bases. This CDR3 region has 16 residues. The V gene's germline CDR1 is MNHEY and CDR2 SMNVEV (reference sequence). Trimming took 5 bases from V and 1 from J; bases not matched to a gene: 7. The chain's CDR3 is CASSPRQGVRTDTQYF. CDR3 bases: TGTGCCAGCAGTCCCCGACAGGGGGTCCGCACAGATACGCAGTATTTT.

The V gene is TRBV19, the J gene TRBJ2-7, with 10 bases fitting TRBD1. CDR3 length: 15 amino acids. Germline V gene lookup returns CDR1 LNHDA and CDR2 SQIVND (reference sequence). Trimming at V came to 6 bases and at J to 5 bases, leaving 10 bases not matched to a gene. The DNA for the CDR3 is TGTGCCAGTAGATTGCAAGGCGGACAGGGGGACGAGCAGTACTTC. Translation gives CASRLQGGQGDEQYF. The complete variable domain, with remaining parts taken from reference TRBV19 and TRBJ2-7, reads DGGITQSPKYLFRKEGQNVTLSCEQNLNHDAMYWYRQDPGQGLRLIYYSQIVNDFQKGDIAEGYSVSREKKESFPLTVTSAQKNPTAFYLCASRLQGGQGDEQYFGPGTRLTVT.

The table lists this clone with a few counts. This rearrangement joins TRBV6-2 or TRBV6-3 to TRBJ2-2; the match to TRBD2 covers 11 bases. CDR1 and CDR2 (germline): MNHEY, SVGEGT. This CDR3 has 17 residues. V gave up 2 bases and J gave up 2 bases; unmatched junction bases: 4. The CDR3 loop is CASSYVTSGANTGELFF. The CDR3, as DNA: TGTGCCAGCAGTTACGTGACTAGCGGGGCAAACACCGGGGAGCTGTTTTTT.

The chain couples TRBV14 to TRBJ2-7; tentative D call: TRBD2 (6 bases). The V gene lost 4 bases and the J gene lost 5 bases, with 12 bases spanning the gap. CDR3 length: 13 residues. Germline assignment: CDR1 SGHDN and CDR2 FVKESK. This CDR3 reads CASSRLGSHEQYF. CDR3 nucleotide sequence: TGTGCCAGCAGCCGACTAGGTTCCCACGAGCAGTACTTC.

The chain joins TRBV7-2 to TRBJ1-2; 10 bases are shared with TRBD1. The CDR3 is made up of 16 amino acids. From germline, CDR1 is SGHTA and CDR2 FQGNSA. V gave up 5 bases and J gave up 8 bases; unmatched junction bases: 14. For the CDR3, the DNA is TGTGCCAGCAGCCCAAGGGTCGTGACAGGGGGCGGCGGCTACACCTTC. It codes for CASSPRVVTGGGGYTF.

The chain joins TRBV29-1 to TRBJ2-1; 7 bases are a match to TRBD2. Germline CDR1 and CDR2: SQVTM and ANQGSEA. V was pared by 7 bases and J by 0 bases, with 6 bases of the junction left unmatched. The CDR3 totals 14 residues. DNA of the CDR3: TGCAGCGGGGAGGGACTTAGCTCCTACAATGAGCAGTTCTTC. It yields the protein CSGEGLSSYNEQFF.

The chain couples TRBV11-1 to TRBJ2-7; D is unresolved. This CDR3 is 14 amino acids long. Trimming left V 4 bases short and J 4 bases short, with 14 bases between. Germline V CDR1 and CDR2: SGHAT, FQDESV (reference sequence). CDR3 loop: CASSSYPNGYEQYF. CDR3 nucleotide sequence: TGTGCCAGCAGCTCCTACCCGAACGGGTACGAGCAGTACTTC.

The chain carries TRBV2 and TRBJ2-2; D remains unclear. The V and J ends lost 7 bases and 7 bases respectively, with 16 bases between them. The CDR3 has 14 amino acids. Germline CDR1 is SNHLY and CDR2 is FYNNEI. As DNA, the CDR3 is TGTGCCAGCATAATCCGCCGGTCTGGCGGGGAGCTGTTTTTT. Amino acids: CASIIRRSGGELFF.

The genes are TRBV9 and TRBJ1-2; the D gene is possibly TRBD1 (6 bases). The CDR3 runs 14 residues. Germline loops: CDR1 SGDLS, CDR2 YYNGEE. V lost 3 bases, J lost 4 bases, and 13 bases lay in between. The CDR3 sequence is CASSDRTASYGYTF. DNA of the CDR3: TGTGCCAGCAGCGACCGGACAGCATCCTATGGCTACACCTTC.

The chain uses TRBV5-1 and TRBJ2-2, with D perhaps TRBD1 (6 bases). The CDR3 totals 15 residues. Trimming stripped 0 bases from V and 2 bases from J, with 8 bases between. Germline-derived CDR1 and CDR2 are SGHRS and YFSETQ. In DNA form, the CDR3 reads TGCGCCAGCAGCTTGGCCAGGGGAAACACCGGGGAGCTGTTTTTT. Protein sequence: CASSLARGNTGELFF. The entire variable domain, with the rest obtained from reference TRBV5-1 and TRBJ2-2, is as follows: KAGVTQTPRYLIKTRGQQVTLSCSPISGHRSVSWYQQTPGQGLQFLFEYFSETQRNKGNFPGRFSGRQFSNSRSEMNVSTLELGDSALYLCASSLARGNTGELFFGEGSRLTVL.

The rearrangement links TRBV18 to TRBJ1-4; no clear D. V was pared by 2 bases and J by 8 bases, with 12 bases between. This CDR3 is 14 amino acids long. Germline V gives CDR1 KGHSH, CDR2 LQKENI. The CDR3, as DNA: TGTGCCAGCTCACCAGGGCCCCTAAGGGAAAAACTGTTTTTT. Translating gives CASSPGPLREKLFF.

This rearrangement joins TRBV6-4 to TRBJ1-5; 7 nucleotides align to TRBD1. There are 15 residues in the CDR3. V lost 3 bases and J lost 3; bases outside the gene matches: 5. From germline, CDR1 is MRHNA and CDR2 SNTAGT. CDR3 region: CASSESTGPNQPQHF. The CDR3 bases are TGTGCCAGCAGTGAATCGACAGGGCCCAATCAGCCCCAGCATTTT.

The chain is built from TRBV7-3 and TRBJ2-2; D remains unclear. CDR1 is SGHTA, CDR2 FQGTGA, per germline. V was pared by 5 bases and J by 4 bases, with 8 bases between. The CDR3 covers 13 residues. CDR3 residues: CASSQQSTGELFF. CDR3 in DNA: TGTGCCAGCAGCCAACAGTCCACCGGGGAGCTGTTTTTT.

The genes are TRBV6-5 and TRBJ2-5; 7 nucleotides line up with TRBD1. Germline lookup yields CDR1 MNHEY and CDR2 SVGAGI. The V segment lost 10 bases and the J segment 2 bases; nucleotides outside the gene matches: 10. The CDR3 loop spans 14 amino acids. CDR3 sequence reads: CATNPGQRQETQYF. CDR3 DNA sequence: TGTGCCACTAATCCGGGACAGAGGCAAGAGACCCAGTACTTC.